The 18 T cell receptor beta chains below all came from one sample that was sequenced in a study of T cell responses to AZD1222 COVID-19 vaccine. Profiling relied on immunoSEQ multiplex PCR, and the TCRdb table lists in-frame clones only, not all of them. The table records roughly 160,000 clones, 85% to 90% of them present only once. This sample comprised peripheral blood, obtained on day 0 of AZD1222 vaccination. The receptor source for this set is an adult in good health.

This clone was picked up a small number of times. This chain uses TRBV5-1 with TRBJ1-2, with D unclear. CDR1 SGHRS and CDR2 YFSETQ come from the germline V gene. V lost 0 bases and J 2 bases, leaving 8 bases between the germline ends. This CDR3 comprises 14 residues. The CDR3 region has the DNA TGCGCCAGCAGCTTGGGGGCAGGAAACTATGGCTACACCTTC. Protein product: CASSLGAGNYGYTF.

The chain combines TRBV7-3 with TRBJ1-2, with 8 bases matching TRBD1. Germline loops: CDR1 SGHTA, CDR2 FQGTGA. The ends lost 2 bases at V and 3 bases at J; junction bases unmatched: 2. The CDR3 totals 14 residues. The CDR3 here is CASSLAGGDYGYTF. CDR3 coding DNA: TGTGCCAGCAGCTTAGCAGGGGGCGACTATGGCTACACCTTC.

The chain carries TRBV19 and TRBJ2-2; TRBD2 matches at 9 bases. The CDR3 extends over 16 amino acids. J gave up 6 bases and V 5 bases, and 10 bases lay outside the gene matches. Germline values: CDR1 LNHDA, CDR2 SQIVND (reference sequence). The CDR3 protein is CASSSPGLALPGELFF. The CDR3, as DNA: TGTGCCAGTAGTTCCCCGGGACTAGCCCTTCCCGGGGAGCTGTTTTTT. Supplemented by reference TRBV19 and TRBJ2-2, the full variable domain reads DGGITQSPKYLFRKEGQNVTLSCEQNLNHDAMYWYRQDPGQGLRLIYYSQIVNDFQKGDIAEGYSVSREKKESFPLTVTSAQKNPTAFYLCASSSPGLALPGELFFGEGSRLTVL.

CDR3 protein: CASSQASGVQETQYF. The CDR3, as DNA: TGCGCCAGCAGCCAAGCATCAGGGGTCCAGGAGACCCAGTACTTC. The chain employs TRBV4-1 and TRBJ2-5, with a tentative D call TRBD1 (6 bases). Germline CDR1 MGHRA, CDR2 YSYEKL. V shed 1 base and J shed 5 bases, with 14 bases lying between them. The CDR3 sequence is 15 residues long.

The chain combines TRBV10-3 with TRBJ2-2; D not certain. Trimming pared 3 bases from V and 6 bases from J, leaving 5 bases between. The CDR3 is 12 residues long. Looked up from germline, CDR1 is ENHRY and CDR2 is SYGVKD. CDR3: CAISEEPGELFF. The CDR3 DNA is TGTGCCATCAGTGAAGAACCCGGGGAGCTGTTTTTT.

The V and J genes are TRBV13 and TRBJ2-2; D gene uncertain. The V end was cut by 4 bases, the J end by 2 bases, with 2 bases between. This CDR3 is built from 12 residues. Germline-derived CDR1 and CDR2 are PRHDT and FYEKMQ (reference sequence). This CDR3 reads CASSSNTGELFF. DNA of the CDR3: TGTGCCAGCAGCTCTAACACCGGGGAGCTGTTTTTT. Using reference TRBV13 and TRBJ2-2 for the parts outside the CDR3, the full variable domain is AAGVIQSPRHLIKEKRETATLKCYPIPRHDTVYWYQQGPGQDPQFLISFYEKMQSDKGSIPDRFSAQQFSDYHSELNMSSLELGDSALYFCASSSNTGELFFGEGSRLTVL.

This chain uses TRBV6-5 with TRBJ1-2; TRBD1 matches at 7 bases. V trimming: 0 bases; J trimming: 8 bases; junction bases outside the gene matches: 6. The germline gives CDR1 MNHEY, CDR2 SVGAGI. CDR3 length: 14 residues. CDR3 coding DNA: TGTGCCAGCAGTTACTCGACAGGGAGGGGAGGCTACACCTTC. Residues: CASSYSTGRGGYTF.

V and J are TRBV7-6 and TRBJ1-1; no firm D call. Germline loops: CDR1 SGHVS, CDR2 FNYEAQ. The V end was cut by 1 base, the J end by 3 bases, with 6 bases between. The CDR3 has 13 amino acids. CDR3 nucleotides: TGTGCCAGCAGCTTAGATCCCTACACTGAAGCTTTCTTT. Amino acid sequence: CASSLDPYTEAFF.

With respect to this clone: The same CDR3 also results from other DNA sequences found in this sample. The CDR3 spells CASSEGGSYNEQFF. The DNA for the CDR3 is TGTGCCAGCAGCGAAGGGGGGAGCTACAATGAGCAGTTCTTC. The V call is TRBV9, the J call TRBJ2-1; D may be TRBD1 or TRBD2 (6 bases each). This CDR3 contains 14 residues. CDR1 and CDR2 (germline): SGDLS, YYNGEE. V dropped 3 bases and J dropped 3 bases, with 10 bases sitting between them.

The chain uses TRBV4-2 and TRBJ2-2; D call uncertain. The germline V gene has CDR1 LGHNA and CDR2 YNFKEQ. This CDR3 comprises 15 residues. V was cut by 4 bases and J by 2 bases, with 11 bases left in between. CDR3 nucleotides: TGTGCCAGCAGCCCCAGGAGTGGTAACACCGGGGAGCTGTTTTTT. It yields the protein CASSPRSGNTGELFF.

Notes on this clone: Other nucleotide sequences from this sample produce the same CDR3. The genes are TRBV5-1 and TRBJ1-5; perhaps TRBD1 as D (5 bases). The CDR3 length is 14 residues. V was clipped by 4 bases and J by 4 bases, with 12 bases between them. The germline CDR1 and CDR2 sequences are SGHRS and YFSETQ. In DNA form, the CDR3 reads TGCGCCAGCAGCCTGGCGGGGGGGAATCAGCCCCAGCATTTT. It encodes CASSLAGGNQPQHF. The variable domain in full, completed from reference TRBV5-1 and TRBJ1-5, reads KAGVTQTPRYLIKTRGQQVTLSCSPISGHRSVSWYQQTPGQGLQFLFEYFSETQRNKGNFPGRFSGRQFSNSRSEMNVSTLELGDSALYLCASSLAGGNQPQHFGDGTRLSIL.

J is TRBJ2-1 and V is TRBV24-1; D is undetermined. V was cut by 3 bases and J by 0 bases, with 8 bases left in between. CDR1 is KGHDR and CDR2 is SFDVKD in the germline V gene. The CDR3 runs to 15 residues. This CDR3 reads CATSDQRASYNEQFF. The CDR3 region has the DNA TGTGCCACCAGTGATCAGAGAGCCTCCTACAATGAGCAGTTCTTC.

In its sample, this clone was seen once. This rearrangement joins TRBV3-1 (or the pseudogene TRBV3-2) to TRBJ2-7; D gene ambiguous. V was trimmed by 1 base and J by 2 bases, leaving 9 bases between them. Germline V CDR1 and CDR2: LGHDT, YNNKEL (reference sequence). The CDR3 extends over 14 amino acids. DNA for the CDR3: TGTGCCAGCAGCCAAGGTGGTGGACCCTACGAGCAGTACGTC. Its translation: CASSQGGGPYEQYV.

This chain joins TRBV5-1 and TRBJ1-2; 11 positions match TRBD1. Trimming removed 2 bases from V and 4 bases from J; junction bases left unmatched: 4. The germline V gene encodes CDR1 SGHRS and CDR2 YFSETQ. This CDR3 contains 15 residues. CDR3 coding DNA: TGCGCCAGCAGCTTCGGACAGGGGGCTATCTATGGCTACACCTTC. Protein: CASSFGQGAIYGYTF.

The V gene is TRBV7-3, the J gene TRBJ1-4; TRBD1 agrees at 9 bases. The CDR3 totals 14 residues. V dropped 6 bases and J dropped 5; count of bases not matched to a gene: 4. Germline V gives CDR1 SGHTA, CDR2 FQGTGA. Here the CDR3 reads CASSWDRENEKLFF. The CDR3 coding sequence is TGTGCCAGCAGTTGGGACAGGGAGAATGAAAAACTGTTTTTT.

The chain recombines TRBV7-2 with TRBJ2-5; D not resolved. The V gene lost 5 bases and the J gene lost 1 base, with 14 bases spanning the gap. The CDR3 has 15 amino acids. CDR1 SGHTA and CDR2 FQGNSA come from the germline V gene. CDR3 in amino acids: CASSPLRGVQETQYF. CDR3 nucleotide sequence: TGTGCCAGCAGCCCGTTACGTGGGGTCCAAGAGACCCAGTACTTC. The whole variable domain, remainder taken from reference TRBV7-2 and TRBJ2-5, is GAGVSQSPSNKVTEKGKDVELRCDPISGHTALYWYRQSLGQGLEFLIYFQGNSAPDKSGLPSDRFSAERTGGSVSTLTIQRTQQEDSAVYLCASSPLRGVQETQYFGPGTRLLVL.

V is TRBV29-1 and J is TRBJ1-4, with a possible D match to TRBD1 (6 bases). Deletions cut 7 bases from V and 3 bases from J, with 9 bases between. From germline, CDR1 is SQVTM and CDR2 ANQGSEA. This CDR3 has 12 residues. CDR3 nucleotides: TGCAGCGCTCGGACAGCTAATGAAAAACTGTTTTTT. It codes for CSARTANEKLFF.

The rearrangement uses TRBV6-5 and TRBJ1-5; 10 nucleotides agree with TRBD1. After removal of 6 bases from V and 4 bases from J, the junction contained 3 bases not matched to a gene. The CDR3 has 14 residues. The V gene's germline CDR1 is MNHEY and CDR2 SVGAGI. The CDR3: CASRVGQGNQPQHF. Here the CDR3 DNA reads TGTGCCAGCAGAGTGGGACAGGGGAATCAGCCCCAGCATTTT.